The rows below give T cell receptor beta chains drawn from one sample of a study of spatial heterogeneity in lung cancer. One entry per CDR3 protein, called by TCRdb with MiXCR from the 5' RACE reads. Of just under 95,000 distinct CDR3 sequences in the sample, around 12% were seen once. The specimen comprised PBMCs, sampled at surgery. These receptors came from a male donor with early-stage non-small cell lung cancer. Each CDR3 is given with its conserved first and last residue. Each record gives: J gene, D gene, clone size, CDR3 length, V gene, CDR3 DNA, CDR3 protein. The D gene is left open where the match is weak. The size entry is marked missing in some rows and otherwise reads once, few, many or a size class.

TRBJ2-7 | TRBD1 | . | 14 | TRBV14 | TGTGCCAGCAGCCAGCAACAGGGGCCCTACGAGCAGTACTTC | CASSQQQGPYEQYF
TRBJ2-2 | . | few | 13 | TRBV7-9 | TGTGCCAGCAGCCTCCGGACAATCGGGGAGCTGTTTTTT | CASSLRTIGELFF
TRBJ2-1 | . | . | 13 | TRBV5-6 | TGTGCCAGCAGCTCGGCCGGGGTCCCAAGGCAGTTCTTC | CASSSAGVPRQFF
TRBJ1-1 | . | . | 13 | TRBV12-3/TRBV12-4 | TGTGCCAGCAGTTTAGGGCCGGAGGATGAAGCTTTCTTT | CASSLGPEDEAFF
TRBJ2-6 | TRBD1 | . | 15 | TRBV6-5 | TGTGCCAGCAGAAGACAGGGAGCTGGGGCCAACGTCCTGACTTTC | CASRRQGAGANVLTF
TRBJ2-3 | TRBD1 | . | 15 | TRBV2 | TGTGCCAGCCGTGGACAGGGGGCAGGCACAGATACGCAGTATTTT | CASRGQGAGTDTQYF
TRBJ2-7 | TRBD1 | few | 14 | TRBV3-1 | TGTGCCAGCAGCCTACAGGGGAACTCCTACGAGCAGTACTTC | CASSLQGNSYEQYF
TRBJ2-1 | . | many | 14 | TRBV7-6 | TGTGCCTGCGGTGGGCGTCCCCCCAACAATGAGCAGTTCTTC | CACGGRPPNNEQFF
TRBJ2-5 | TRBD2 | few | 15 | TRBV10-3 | TGTGCCATCAGGAATAGCGGGGTAACGCGGGAGACCCAGTACTTC | CAIRNSGVTRETQYF
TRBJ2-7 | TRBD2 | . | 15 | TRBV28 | TGTGCCAGCAGGATGAGCGGGAGGGAAGTCTACGAGCAGTACTTC | CASRMSGREVYEQYF
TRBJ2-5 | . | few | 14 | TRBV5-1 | TGCGCCAGCAGCTTGGAAGTTCAAGGGAAGACCCAGTACTTC | CASSLEVQGKTQYF
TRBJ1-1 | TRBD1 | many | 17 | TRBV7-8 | TGTGCCAGCAGCACCGGTGACAGGGGACGAGTGAACACTGAAGCTTTCTTT | CASSTGDRGRVNTEAFF
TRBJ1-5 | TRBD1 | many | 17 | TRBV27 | TGTGCCAGCAGTTCCCGGACAGGCGGAAGGAGCAATCAGCCCCAGCATTTT | CASSSRTGGRSNQPQHF
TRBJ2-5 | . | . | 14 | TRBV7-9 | TGTGCCAGCAGCTTAGCGACGCTACAAGAGACCCAGTACTTC | CASSLATLQETQYF
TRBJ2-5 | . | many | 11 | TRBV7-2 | TGTGCCAGCAGTCCCCGAGAGACCCAGTACTTC | CASSPRETQYF
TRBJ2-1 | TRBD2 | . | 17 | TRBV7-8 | TGTGCCAGCAGCTTTACTAGCGGGAGGGTTTGGGACAATGAGCAGTTCTTC | CASSFTSGRVWDNEQFF
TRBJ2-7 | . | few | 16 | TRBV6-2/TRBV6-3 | TGTGCCAGCAGTTACTACGGAGGGACAACTACCTACGAGCAGTACTTC | CASSYYGGTTTYEQYF
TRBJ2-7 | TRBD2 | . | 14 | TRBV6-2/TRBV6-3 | TGTGCCAGCTACAGCGGGAGGAAGACCTACGAGCAGTACTTC | CASYSGRKTYEQYF
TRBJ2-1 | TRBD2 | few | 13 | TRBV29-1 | TGCAGCGTGGGGACTAGCGGGGACAATGAGCAGTTCTTC | CSVGTSGDNEQFF
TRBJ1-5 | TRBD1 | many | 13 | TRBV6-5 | TGTGCCAGCAGTCGACAGGGTAGTCAGCCCCAGCATTTT | CASSRQGSQPQHF
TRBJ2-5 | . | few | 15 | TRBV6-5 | TGTGCCAGCAGTTACTCTAGGACACTGGCAGAGACCCAGTACTTC | CASSYSRTLAETQYF
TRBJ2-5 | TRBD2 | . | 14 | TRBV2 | TGTGCCAGCAGTGGAGGACTAGCGGAGGAGACCCAGTACTTC | CASSGGLAEETQYF
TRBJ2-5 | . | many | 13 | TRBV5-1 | TGCGCCAGCAGCTTGGGGCCCCAAGAGACCCAGTACTTC | CASSLGPQETQYF
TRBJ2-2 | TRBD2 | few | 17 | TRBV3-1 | TGTGCCAGCAGCCACCCCGGACTAGCGGGAGGGGCCGGGGAGCTGTTTTTT | CASSHPGLAGGAGELFF
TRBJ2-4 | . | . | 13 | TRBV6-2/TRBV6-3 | TGTGCCAGCGGCCTCCCCGCCAAAAACATTCAGTACTTC | CASGLPAKNIQYF
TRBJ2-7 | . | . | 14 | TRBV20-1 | TGCAGTGCAAAAAGAGGAGAATTCTCCTACGAGCAGTACTTC | CSAKRGEFSYEQYF
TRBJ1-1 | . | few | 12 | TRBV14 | TGTGCCAGCAGCCCCCGTCCTGGTAGGGCTTTCTTT | CASSPRPGRAFF
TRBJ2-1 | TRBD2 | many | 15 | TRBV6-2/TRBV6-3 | TGTGCCAGCAGGCCGCCTAGCGGGAGTCGGGATGAGCAGTTCTTC | CASRPPSGSRDEQFF
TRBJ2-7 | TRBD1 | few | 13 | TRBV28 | TGTGCCAGCAGGAGGACAGGGATCTACGAGCAGTACTTC | CASRRTGIYEQYF
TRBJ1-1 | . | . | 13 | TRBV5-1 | TGCGCCAGCAGCTTGGAAAGTGGTCGCGCGGCTTTCTTT | CASSLESGRAAFF
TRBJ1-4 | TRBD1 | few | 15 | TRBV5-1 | TGCGCCAGCAGCGCTGGGACAGGGGGGAATGAAAAACTGTTTTTT | CASSAGTGGNEKLFF
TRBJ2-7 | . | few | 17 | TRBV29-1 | TGCAGCGTAGTTGCGTTCCCACCCAGGGCCACTACCTACGAGCAGTACTTC | CSVVAFPPRATTYEQYF
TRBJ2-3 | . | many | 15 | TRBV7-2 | TGTGCCAGCAGCTCATTCGGCGGGATCACAGATACGCAGTATTTT | CASSSFGGITDTQYF
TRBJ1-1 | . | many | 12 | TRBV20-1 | TGCAGTGCCTACGGCGGGGGCACTGAAGCTTTCTTT | CSAYGGGTEAFF
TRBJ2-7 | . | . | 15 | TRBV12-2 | TGTGCAAGTCGCTCCGATCGACAGGGGAAGTTCGAGCAGTACTTC | CASRSDRQGKFEQYF
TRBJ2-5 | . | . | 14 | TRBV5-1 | TGCGCCAGCAGCTTTAGCCTAGGAGGCGAGACCCAGTACTTC | CASSFSLGGETQYF
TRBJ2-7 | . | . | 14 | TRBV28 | TGTGCCAGCAGTTCCCCGGACATGTCTTACGAGCAGTACTTC | CASSSPDMSYEQYF
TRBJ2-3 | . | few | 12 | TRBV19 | TGTGCCAGTAGTTTCCCCCCTGGTGTGCAGTATTTT | CASSFPPGVQYF
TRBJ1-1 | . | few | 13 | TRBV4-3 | TGCGCCAGCAGCCAGGAGGGCTTCACTGAAGCTTTCTTT | CASSQEGFTEAFF
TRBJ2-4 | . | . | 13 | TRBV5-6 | TGTGCCAGCAGCGGAATCAGGAAAAACATTCAGTACTTC | CASSGIRKNIQYF
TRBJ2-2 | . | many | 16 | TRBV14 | TGTGCCAGCAGCCCTTTAGGGAGGACGAACACCGGGGAGCTGTTTTTT | CASSPLGRTNTGELFF
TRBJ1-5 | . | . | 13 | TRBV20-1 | TGCAGTGCTAGTCGGGGTGGGAATCAGCCCCAGCATTTT | CSASRGGNQPQHF
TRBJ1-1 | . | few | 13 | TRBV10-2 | TGCGCCAGCAGAGTTAACTTGAACACTGAAGCTTTCTTT | CASRVNLNTEAFF
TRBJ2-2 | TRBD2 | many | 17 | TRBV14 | TGTGCCAGCAGCCAAGAGCCGGGACTATCGGTCACCGGGGAGCTGTTTTTT | CASSQEPGLSVTGELFF
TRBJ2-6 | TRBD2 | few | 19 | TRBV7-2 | TGTGCCAGCAGCTTAGTCGGGACTAGCGGGGGTTCTGGGGCCAACGTCCTGACTTTC | CASSLVGTSGGSGANVLTF
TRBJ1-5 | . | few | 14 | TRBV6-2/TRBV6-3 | TGTGCCAGCAGTTACTCGAATCAGAATCAGCCCCAGCATTTT | CASSYSNQNQPQHF
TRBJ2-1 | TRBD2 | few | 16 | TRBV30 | TGTGCCTGGAGTACCACTAGCGGGAGGGCCTTAGAGGTTCGGTTCTTC | CAWSTTSGRALEVRFF
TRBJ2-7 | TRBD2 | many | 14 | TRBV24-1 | TGTGCCACCAGTGATTCGTTATCGGGGGGCGAGCAGTACTTC | CATSDSLSGGEQYF
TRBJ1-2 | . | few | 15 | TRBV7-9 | TGTGCCTCCGTCTGGAGTTCGGTGCCAAACTATGGCTACACCTTC | CASVWSSVPNYGYTF
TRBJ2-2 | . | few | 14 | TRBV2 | TGTGCCAGCAGTGTACAGAAAAACACCGGGGAGCTGTTTTTT | CASSVQKNTGELFF
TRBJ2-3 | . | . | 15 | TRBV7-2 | TGTGCCAGCAGCTTAGGAGTCGGCTCCTTGGATACGCAGTATTTT | CASSLGVGSLDTQYF
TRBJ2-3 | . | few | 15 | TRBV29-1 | TGCAGCGTTTCAACCGGGACCGCAAGCACAGATACGCAGTATTTT | CSVSTGTASTDTQYF
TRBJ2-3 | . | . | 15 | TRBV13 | TGTGCCAGCAGCCCTACTGGGACCCCCTTGGGCGCCCGTAATTTT | CASSPTGTPLGARNF
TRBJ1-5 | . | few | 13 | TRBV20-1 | TGCAGTGCTAGTAGCGGGGGAAATCAGCCCCAGCATTTT | CSASSGGNQPQHF